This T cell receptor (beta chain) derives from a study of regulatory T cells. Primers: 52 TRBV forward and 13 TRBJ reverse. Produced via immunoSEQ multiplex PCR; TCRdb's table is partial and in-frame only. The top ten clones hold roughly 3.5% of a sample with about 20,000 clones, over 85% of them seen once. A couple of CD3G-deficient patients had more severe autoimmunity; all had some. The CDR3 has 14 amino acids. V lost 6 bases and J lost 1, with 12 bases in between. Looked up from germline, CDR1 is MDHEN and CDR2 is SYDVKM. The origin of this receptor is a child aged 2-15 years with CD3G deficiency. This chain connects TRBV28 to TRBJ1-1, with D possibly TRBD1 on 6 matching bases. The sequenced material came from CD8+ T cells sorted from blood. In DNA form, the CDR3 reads TGTGCCAGCAGCCAGGGGCTACGGAACACTGAAGCTTTCTTT. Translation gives CASSQGLRNTEAFF.